Here is one T cell receptor (beta chain) with its context. Its antigen is undetermined. This sample is part of a study of T cells generated in artificial thymic organoids. Germline-derived CDR1 and CDR2 are SQVTM and ANQGSEA. With 5 bases removed from V and 5 bases from J, the gap between germline ends came to 12 bases. The CDR3 length is 12 residues. Artificial thymic organoids aggregated human hematopoietic stem and progenitor cells with human DLL1-expressing MS5 murine stromal cells. Residual T cells were removed by FACS sorting CD34+CD3- progenitor cells before seeding the organoids. FACS isolated CD3+TCRαβ+CD8 single positive T cells before RNA extraction. Input was 40,000 to 200,000 sorted cells per sample. TCRalpha and TCRbeta libraries were amplified separately by semi-nested PCR with TRAC or TRBC reverse primers. Each CDR3 protein is one row after TCRdb ran MiXCR on the 5' RACE reads. The sample yields 7,000 to 8,500 distinct CDR3 sequences, under 30% seen once.

The sample comprised naive CD8+ T cells grown in artificial thymic organoids from cord blood stem and progenitor cells. Described subset: CD3+TCRalphabeta+CD8SP T cells; for blood, CD45RO-CCR7+ naive CD8+ T cells. This rearrangement joins TRBV29-1 to TRBJ2-5, with D possibly matching TRBD1 (6 bases). The TCR was taken from a human donor who gave cord blood stem cells for thymic organoid culture, a cardiac surgery patient who gave postnatal thymus, or a blood donor (not recorded which). CDR3 region: CSVQQGGETQYF. The CDR3, as DNA: TGCAGCGTTCAACAGGGCGGGGAGACCCAGTACTTC.